Only a few counts were recorded for the clone carrying this TCR beta chain. Using RNA transcripts as the source, TCR beta CDR3 regions were amplified. Researchers ran a first-round RT-PCR on the TCR CDR3 using the HTBI primer set. Each CDR3 protein gets one entry after TCRdb re-called the multiplex PCR reads with MiXCR. The table lists around 380,000 distinct CDR3 sequences, about 14% of them singletons. This sample is drawn from a study of T cells in Graves' hyperthyroidism and ophthalmopathy. This CDR3 spans 12 amino acids. The germline gives CDR1 LGHNT, CDR2 FRNRAP. V lost 0 bases, J lost 5 bases, and 4 bases lay in between.

The rearrangement joins TRBV12-5 to TRBJ2-5; D ambiguous. Sequenced material: blood. This receptor was taken from a young man with Graves' hyperthyroidism that later progressed to Graves' ophthalmopathy. The CDR3 here is CASGLVLETQYF. CDR3 bases: TGTGCTAGTGGTTTGGTACTGGAGACCCAGTACTTC.